These 28 T cell receptor beta chains were sequenced from one sample in a study of T cells in Graves' hyperthyroidism and ophthalmopathy. RNA transcripts were the template for amplifying TCR beta CDR3 regions. An initial round of RT-PCR targeting the TCR CDR3 relied on the HTBI primer set. From the multiplex PCR reads, TCRdb called clonotypes with MiXCR, one entry per CDR3 protein. This table has roughly 500,000 distinct CDR3 sequences, approximately 44% appearing once. Input material: peripheral blood or thyroid tissue (not recorded which). The receptors derive from an adult woman with Graves' disease, either hyperthyroidism or ophthalmopathy (not recorded which).

About this clonotype: This clone may be a read error of a much larger clone one base away. The chain recombines TRBV4-1 with TRBJ1-3; perhaps TRBD1 as D (5 bases). The CDR3 spans 16 residues. Germline V gene lookup returns CDR1 MGHRA and CDR2 YSYEKL. The CDR3 region has the DNA TGCGCCAGCAGCCAAGTAGACGGGGGATCAGGAAGCACCATATATTTT. As protein: CASSQVDGGSGSTIYF.

The V call is TRBV9, the J call TRBJ1-6; possibly TRBD1 for D (5 bases). Trimming removed 6 bases from V and 10 bases from J, with 14 bases in between. The germline CDR1 and CDR2 sequences are SGDLS and YYNGEE. This CDR3 contains 13 residues. As DNA, the CDR3 is TGTGCCAGCACCCTTCGGGGGGAATCACCCCTCCACTTT. Translated, it gives CASTLRGESPLHF.

This clonotype was detected many times. The V gene is TRBV4-1, the J gene TRBJ1-3; D not certain. Germline V CDR1 and CDR2: MGHRA, YSYEKL. The CDR3 length is 16 residues. V was clipped by 0 bases and J by 1 base, with 10 bases between them. As DNA, the CDR3 is TGCGCCAGCAGCCAAGATCAAGGTTTTTCTGGAAACACCATATATTTT. The encoded protein is CASSQDQGFSGNTIYF.

The gene calls are TRBV15 and TRBJ1-2, with D possibly matching TRBD1 (5 bases). Per germline, CDR1 LNHNV and CDR2 YYDKDF (reference sequence). The CDR3 is 18 amino acids. Deletions cut 3 bases from V and 4 bases from J, with 24 bases between. The CDR3 protein is CATSSPRPGLFFLYGYTF. CDR3 in DNA: TGTGCCACCAGCAGCCCGCGACCGGGACTCTTTTTCCTCTATGGCTACACCTTC.

This sequence joins TRBV15 and TRBJ1-4, with 7 positions matching TRBD1. V shed 3 bases, J shed 4 bases, and the junction held 5 bases outside the gene matches. The germline V gene encodes CDR1 LNHNV and CDR2 YYDKDF (reference sequence). The CDR3 has 15 amino acids. The CDR3 loop is CATSSLGQLNEKLFF. CDR3 bases: TGTGCCACCAGCAGCCTGGGACAGCTTAATGAAAAACTGTTTTTT.

This clonotype was recorded a few times. V gene TRBV28 combines with J gene TRBJ1-3, with D hard to call. Trimming removed 5 bases from V and 3 bases from J, with 11 bases in between. CDR1 and CDR2 from the germline V gene are MDHEN and SYDVKM. The CDR3 runs to 14 residues. The CDR3 protein is CASSTETGGNTIYF. The CDR3 bases are TGTGCCAGCAGTACGGAGACGGGTGGAAACACCATATATTTT.

The V and J genes are TRBV9 and TRBJ1-2, with 8 bases aligning to TRBD1. The length of the CDR3 is 14 residues. From germline, CDR1 is SGDLS and CDR2 YYNGEE. With 3 bases clipped from V and 5 bases from J, the junction kept 6 bases outside the gene matches. This chain's CDR3 is CASSGSQGAYGYTF. DNA for the CDR3: TGTGCCAGCAGCGGCTCGCAGGGGGCATATGGCTACACCTTC.

The V gene is TRBV10-3, the J gene TRBJ2-7; 10 bases are a match to TRBD1. This CDR3 comprises 15 residues. The ends lost 11 bases at V and 4 bases at J; junction bases unmatched: 14. Germline loops: CDR1 ENHRY, CDR2 SYGVKD. The CDR3 sequence: CAHSRGQGLEYEQYF. The CDR3 region has the DNA TGTGCCCACTCGAGGGGACAGGGGTTGGAATACGAGCAGTACTTC.

The chain combines TRBV10-2 with TRBJ1-1; TRBD1 might be the D (5 bases). Germline V gives CDR1 WSHSY, CDR2 SAAADI. This CDR3 spans 10 amino acids. The CDR3 nucleotides are TGCGCAGACAGGAACACTGAAGCTTTCTTT. Amino acid sequence: CADRNTEAFF.

The V gene is TRBV10-3, the J gene TRBJ2-7; D unresolved. The CDR3 is 12 amino acids. With 2 bases removed from V and 1 base from J, the gap between germline ends came to 3 bases. CDR1 ENHRY and CDR2 SYGVKD come from the germline V gene. This chain's CDR3 is CAISERSYEQYF. The DNA for the CDR3 is TGTGCCATCAGTGAGCGGTCCTACGAGCAGTACTTC.

This chain links TRBV9 with TRBJ2-7; possible D gene TRBD1, 6 bases. The CDR3 totals 16 residues. Germline CDR1 is SGDLS and CDR2 is YYNGEE. With 0 bases removed from V and 0 bases from J, the gap between germline ends came to 13 bases. CDR3 amino acids: CASSVADSSFSYEQYF. Here the CDR3 DNA reads TGTGCCAGCAGCGTAGCGGACAGCAGTTTCTCCTACGAGCAGTACTTC.

For this clonotype: A junction boundary mismatches the germline segment, possibly from a read error. This chain links TRBV4-2 with TRBJ2-5; D unresolved. CDR3 length equals 12 residues. CDR1 LGHNA and CDR2 YNFKEQ come from the germline V gene. In DNA form, the CDR3 reads TGTGCCAGCAGCCAATACCAAGAGGCCCAGTACTTC. Encoded protein: CASSQYQEAQYF.

The genes are TRBV28 and TRBJ2-7, with D perhaps TRBD1 (6 bases). CDR1 and CDR2 (germline): MDHEN, SYDVKM. This CDR3 contains 13 residues. V was pared by 2 bases and J by 3 bases, with 8 bases between. This CDR3 reads CASSLSRGYEQYF. CDR3 coding DNA: TGTGCCAGCAGTTTAAGCAGGGGCTACGAGCAGTACTTC.

This clonotype was detected many times. The chain recombines TRBV19 with TRBJ2-7; D might be TRBD1 (5 bases). This CDR3 comprises 18 residues. Trimming left V 5 bases short and J 3 bases short, with 26 bases between. Germline V gene lookup returns CDR1 LNHDA and CDR2 SQIVND (reference sequence). The CDR3 loop is CASSVGLTRTTKYYEQYF. The CDR3 DNA reads TGTGCCAGTAGTGTGGGTCTAACACGGACAACGAAATACTACGAGCAGTACTTC.

This clonotype was observed a few times. This chain joins TRBV29-1 and TRBJ2-5; 16 bases match TRBD2. J was trimmed by 0 bases and V by 3 bases; bases with no gene match: 1. The germline gives CDR1 SQVTM, CDR2 ANQGSEA. This CDR3 spans 16 amino acids. CDR3 residues: CSVEGLAGGNQETQYF. CDR3 sequence (DNA): TGCAGCGTTGAGGGACTAGCGGGAGGGAACCAAGAGACCCAGTACTTC.

This chain uses TRBV5-1 with TRBJ2-2, with a possible D match to TRBD1 (7 bases). The CDR3 loop spans 16 amino acids. The V end lost 5 bases, the J end lost 3 bases, and 17 bases lay between the germline ends. Looked up from germline, CDR1 is SGHRS and CDR2 is YFSETQ. In DNA form, the CDR3 reads TGCGCCAGCAGGCGGGAAGGACAGGTGGACACCGGGGAGCTGTTTTTT. Translated, it gives CASRREGQVDTGELFF.

This chain joins TRBV9 and TRBJ2-1; 11 positions agree with TRBD2. The CDR3 runs 14 residues. V gave up 5 bases and J gave up 8 bases; unmatched junction bases: 6. Germline V gene lookup returns CDR1 SGDLS and CDR2 YYNGEE. The chain's CDR3 is CASSWASGGYEQFF. CDR3 DNA: TGTGCCAGCAGTTGGGCTAGCGGGGGGTATGAGCAGTTCTTC.

The rearrangement joins TRBV20-1 to TRBJ1-6, with D perhaps TRBD1 (5 bases). Deletions cut 4 bases from V and 5 bases from J, with 9 bases between. The CDR3 runs to 13 residues. Looked up from germline, CDR1 is DFQATT and CDR2 is SNEGSKA (reference sequence). The CDR3 sequence: CSAKTENNSPLHF. The CDR3 DNA is TGCAGTGCTAAGACAGAGAATAATTCACCCCTCCACTTT.

The chain carries TRBV29-1 and TRBJ2-7, with D possibly matching TRBD2 (5 bases). V lost 3 bases and J 6 bases, leaving 21 bases between the germline ends. This CDR3 spans 15 amino acids. Germline V gives CDR1 SQVTM, CDR2 ANQGSEA. CDR3: CSVEEVGLTPPEQYF. The CDR3, as DNA: TGCAGCGTTGAGGAGGTCGGGCTGACCCCCCCCGAGCAGTACTTC.

This clonotype was detected a few times. This could be a read error, since a much larger clone is one nucleotide away. CDR3 in DNA: TGCGCCAGCAGCCTTTTAGGACAGGGGACTGAAGCTTTCTTT. Amino acids: CASSLLGQGTEAFF. The chain is built from TRBV5-1 and TRBJ1-1, with TRBD1 matching over 9 bases. This CDR3 has 14 residues. V lost 4 bases and J lost 5; bases outside the gene matches: 6. Per the germline V gene, CDR1 is SGHRS and CDR2 is YFSETQ.

This clonotype showed up many times. The CDR3 DNA reads as TGTGCCACCAGCAGAGATTGGAATAGCGGAGGGTACGAGCAGTACTTC. Residues: CATSRDWNSGGYEQYF. The chain links TRBV15 to TRBJ2-7, with D perhaps TRBD2 (6 bases). The germline V gene encodes CDR1 LNHNV and CDR2 YYDKDF (reference sequence). Trimming shortened V by 0 bases and J by 4 bases, and 16 bases separated the two germline ends. The CDR3 consists of 16 residues.

This clonotype has a count of ten or more. This sequence joins TRBV9 and TRBJ2-6; D is possibly TRBD1 (6 bases). Looked up from germline, CDR1 is SGDLS and CDR2 is YYNGEE. Trimming removed 8 bases from V and 0 bases from J, with 18 bases in between. The CDR3 length is 17 residues. CDR3 residues: CASSTRQVSSGANVLTF. In DNA, the CDR3 is TGTGCCAGTTCTACGAGACAGGTCAGCTCTGGGGCCAACGTCCTGACTTTC.

This clonotype has at least ten counts. This rearrangement joins TRBV7-2 to TRBJ1-6, with a tentative D call TRBD1 (5 bases). V was clipped by 5 bases and J by 7 bases, with 15 bases between them. CDR3 length equals 15 residues. From germline, CDR1 is SGHTA and CDR2 FQGNSA. Here the CDR3 reads CASSPGPQENSPLHF. CDR3 bases: TGTGCCAGCAGCCCCGGGCCACAGGAGAATTCACCCCTCCACTTT.

The chain links TRBV5-1 to TRBJ2-5, with 7 bases lining up with TRBD1. The CDR3 extends over 14 amino acids. Per the germline V gene, CDR1 is SGHRS and CDR2 is YFSETQ. Trimming took 5 bases from V and 6 from J; bases not matched to a gene: 10. CDR3 residues: CASRQTGRDQTQYF. The CDR3 bases are TGCGCCAGCAGGCAGACAGGGCGCGATCAGACCCAGTACTTC.

The chain employs TRBV11-2 and TRBJ1-4; weak D call: TRBD1 (5 bases). CDR3 length equals 16 residues. The V end lost 1 base, the J end lost 5 bases, and 14 bases lay between the germline ends. The germline gives CDR1 SGHAT, CDR2 FQNNGV. In DNA form, the CDR3 reads TGTGCCAGCAGCTTAGGAGTCAGGGCTGGCAATGAAAAACTGTTTTTT. This translates into CASSLGVRAGNEKLFF.

Of note for this clonotype: A read error is possible here, since a much larger clone lies one base away. Given the absence of the conserved phenylalanine or tryptophan at the CDR3 end, a read error is likely. This chain connects TRBV6-6 to TRBJ1-5; 7 positions agree with TRBD1. The CDR3 runs 13 residues. The germline CDR1 and CDR2 sequences are MNHNY and SVGAGI (reference sequence). V trimming: 8 bases; J trimming: 4 bases; junction bases outside the gene matches: 5. CDR3 DNA sequence: TGTGCCAGCGCGGGACAGATAAATCAGCCCCAGCATCTT. This codes for CASAGQINQPQHL.

Of note for this clonotype: Since no conserved phenylalanine or tryptophan closes the CDR3, a read error is the likely cause. Because the CDR3's place on the DNA is in doubt, the DNA is left out and the CDR3 is given as listed by TCRdb. The gene calls are TRBV11-2 and TRBJ2-5; the table names TRBD1, a call not compared with the DNA. CDR1 and CDR2 from the germline V gene are SGHAT and FQNNGV. The CDR3 adds up to 17 amino acids, both ends counted. CDR3 in amino acids: CASSAKRTGRYGYTFGS.

The gene calls are TRBV19 and TRBJ1-5; TRBD1 might be the D (5 bases). Between the trimmed V and J ends, which lost 3 bases and 2 bases, there was a span of 11 bases. The CDR3 sequence is 15 residues long. Germline CDR1 is LNHDA and CDR2 is SQIVND (reference sequence). CDR3 sequence: CASSISGVRNQPQHF. For the CDR3, the DNA is TGTGCCAGTAGTATCTCGGGGGTACGCAATCAGCCCCAGCATTTT.